The 9 T cell receptor beta chains reported below all come from one sample, sequenced in a study of OX40 agonist ivuxolimab in advanced cancers. Some clones are missing from TCRdb's copy, which holds only in-frame ones; the method was immunoSEQ multiplex PCR. The table has 25,000 to 35,000 clones, almost 85% seen once. The sample in question was CD4+ or CD8+ T cells sorted from blood, obtained in a trial of the OX40 agonist ivuxolimab. The receptors come from an adult with an advanced solid tumor such as melanoma, head and neck, liver or kidney cancer.

This rearrangement joins TRBV28 to TRBJ2-1, with D hard to call. V shed 5 bases and J shed 0 bases, with 14 bases lying between them. The CDR3 spans 16 residues. CDR1 and CDR2 from the germline V gene are MDHEN and SYDVKM. DNA for the CDR3: TGTGCCAGCAGTCCACCTGGGCGTATCTCCTACAATGAGCAGTTCTTC. Protein sequence: CASSPPGRISYNEQFF.

The chain is built from TRBV7-3 and TRBJ2-3; 8 bases agree with TRBD2. With 4 bases clipped from V and 2 bases from J, the junction kept 8 bases outside the gene matches. This CDR3 has 16 residues. CDR1 and CDR2 from the germline V gene are SGHTA and FQGTGA. The CDR3 reads CASSSAGRGDTDTQYF. CDR3 coding DNA: TGTGCCAGCAGCTCCGCGGGGCGGGGGGACACAGATACGCAGTATTTT. The full variable domain, rest sourced from reference TRBV7-3 and TRBJ2-3, is GAGVSQTPSNKVTEKGKYVELRCDPISGHTALYWYRQSLGQGPEFLIYFQGTGAADDSGLPNDRFFAVRPEGSVSTLKIQRTERGDSAVYLCASSSAGRGDTDTQYFGPGTRLTVL.

V gene TRBV9 combines with J gene TRBJ2-1, with 7 nucleotides matching TRBD1. V lost 4 bases and J lost 2; bases outside the gene matches: 9. This CDR3 spans 16 amino acids. Germline CDR1 SGDLS, CDR2 YYNGEE. CDR3 bases: TGTGCCAGCAGCCCGACAGGGACAGCCACCTACAATGAGCAGTTCTTC. Protein product: CASSPTGTATYNEQFF.

The rearrangement joins TRBV7-2 to TRBJ1-6; the D gene is possibly TRBD1 (5 bases). The CDR3 runs 14 residues. The germline V gene has CDR1 SGHTA and CDR2 FQGNSA. Trimming shortened V by 1 base and J by 9 bases, and 10 bases separated the two germline ends. The CDR3 coding sequence is TGTGCCAGCAGCTTAGTAGGGGTGGGTTCACCCCTCCACTTT. Its protein is CASSLVGVGSPLHF.

J is TRBJ2-1 and V is TRBV5-1, with D tentatively TRBD2 (6 bases). Germline V lookup: CDR1 SGHRS, CDR2 YFSETQ. The V gene lost 4 bases and the J gene lost 0 bases, with 11 bases spanning the gap. The CDR3 length is 15 residues. DNA of the CDR3: TGCGCCAGCAGCCCAGGACTAAACTCCTACAATGAGCAGTTCTTC. Translation gives CASSPGLNSYNEQFF. The full variable domain, rest sourced from reference TRBV5-1 and TRBJ2-1, is KAGVTQTPRYLIKTRGQQVTLSCSPISGHRSVSWYQQTPGQGLQFLFEYFSETQRNKGNFPGRFSGRQFSNSRSEMNVSTLELGDSALYLCASSPGLNSYNEQFFGPGTRLTVL.

J is TRBJ1-2 and V is TRBV6-5; tentatively, D is TRBD1 (5 bases). The ends were cut back, 0 bases at V and 4 bases at J, with 6 bases in the middle. Germline V lookup: CDR1 MNHEY, CDR2 SVGAGI. CDR3 length: 13 amino acids. In nucleotides, the CDR3 is TGTGCCAGCAGTTACTCCGACAGCTATGGCTACACCTTC. This gives the protein CASSYSDSYGYTF.

The genes are TRBV9 and TRBJ2-7; no firm D call. The V gene's germline CDR1 is SGDLS and CDR2 YYNGEE. The CDR3 has 14 amino acids. Trimming stripped 0 bases from V and 2 bases from J, with 9 bases between. The CDR3 nucleotides are TGTGCCAGCAGCGTAGGGAGTGGGACCTACGAGCAGTACTTC. Translating it yields CASSVGSGTYEQYF. The entire variable domain, with the rest obtained from reference TRBV9 and TRBJ2-7, is as follows: DSGVTQTPKHLITATGQRVTLRCSPRSGDLSVYWYQQSLDQGLQFLIQYYNGEERAKGNILERFSAQQFPDLHSELNLSSLELGDSALYFCASSVGSGTYEQYFGPGTRLTVT.

The V gene is TRBV27, the J gene TRBJ2-7; D is uncertain. The CDR3 is 12 residues long. Germline V gene lookup returns CDR1 MNHEY and CDR2 SMNVEV (reference sequence). V lost 4 bases to trimming and J lost 0 bases, with 4 bases between them. In DNA, the CDR3 is TGTGCCAGCAGTTCAAGCTCCTACGAGCAGTACTTC. Translation: CASSSSSYEQYF.

The chain is built from TRBV28 and TRBJ2-5; 10 bases align to TRBD2. Germline loops: CDR1 MDHEN, CDR2 SYDVKM. This CDR3 is built from 17 residues. The trim removed 2 bases at V and 5 bases at J, leaving 11 bases unmatched. CDR3 amino acids: CASSLIVSSGGEETQYF. CDR3 bases: TGTGCCAGCAGTTTAATTGTGTCTAGCGGGGGTGAGGAGACCCAGTACTTC.